A selection of T cell receptor beta chains follows, all from one sample in a study of blood T cell repertoires in COVID-19. This table comes from immunoSEQ multiplex PCR, and its TCRdb copy is limited to in-frame clones, with some not included. The data hold tens of thousands of clones, with approximately 89% observed a single time. Sequences were obtained from peripheral blood. These receptors originate from a man between 60 and 75 years old with acute or convalescent COVID-19. The CDR3 runs from the conserved cysteine through the conserved F or W. A D gene is named only where the DNA matches it firmly. Clone size is given for some rows only: seen once, a few or many times, or a class if the clone is expanded.

d_call j_call v_call clone_size cdr3_nt cdr3_aa
- TRBJ1-1 TRBV2 - TGTGCCAGCAGTGATGGTGGAGTACGCACTGAAGCTTTCTTT CASSDGGVRTEAFF
- TRBJ2-5 TRBV11-2 - TGTGCCAGCGAGAAGGGGCTTCCCTGGGGGACCCAGTACTTC CASEKGLPWGTQYF
- TRBJ1-2 TRBV16 - TGTGCCAGCAGCCAACCAGGACTCGGGGGTCGTGGCTACACCTTC CASSQPGLGGRGYTF
- TRBJ1-2 TRBV19 once TGTGCCAGTAGTGCCGGACGGGGAGCTAACTATGGCTACACCTTC CASSAGRGANYGYTF
- TRBJ2-2 TRBV15 - TGTGCCACCAGCATACAGGGTAGCGTCGGGGAGCTGTTTTTT CATSIQGSVGELFF
TRBD1 TRBJ1-2 TRBV18 - TGTGCCAGCTCACACCGGGACAGAAACTATGGCTACACCTTC CASSHRDRNYGYTF
TRBD1 TRBJ2-7 TRBV7-9 - TGTGCCAGCAGCTTAGTGGACAGGGGGCTCTACGAGCAGTACTTC CASSLVDRGLYEQYF
TRBD2 TRBJ2-7 TRBV5-1 - TGCGCCAGCAGCTTAAAGAGTAGCGGGGTCTGGCACGAGCAGTACTTC CASSLKSSGVWHEQYF
TRBD1 TRBJ1-2 TRBV7-9 - TGTGCCAGCAGCTTTGGCAGGGGGCTTTACTATGGCTACACCTTC CASSFGRGLYYGYTF
- TRBJ1-3 TRBV2 - TGTGCCAGCAGTGAAGAGTCCTACTCTGGAAACACCATATATTTT CASSEESYSGNTIYF
TRBD1 TRBJ1-4 TRBV29-1 - TGCAGCGTATGGCAGGGGGACGAAAAACTGTTTTTT CSVWQGDEKLFF
- TRBJ1-1 TRBV5-1 - TGCGCCAGCAGCTTTGGGCTGATGAACACTGAAGCTTTCTTT CASSFGLMNTEAFF
TRBD2 TRBJ2-7 TRBV28 - TGTGCCACGACTAGCGGGGACTCCTACGAGCAGTACTTC CATTSGDSYEQYF
- TRBJ1-4 TRBV6-6 - TGTGCCAGCAGTCGTAGCGGATTGAATGAAAAACTGTTTTTT CASSRSGLNEKLFF
- TRBJ1-1 TRBV19 - TGTGCCAGTAGTATAGTCGGGATGAACACTGAAGCTTTCTTT CASSIVGMNTEAFF
TRBD1 TRBJ2-7 TRBV10-2 - TGCGCCAGCAGTGAGACAGGGGGCCCGTACGAGCAGTACTTC CASSETGGPYEQYF
TRBD1 TRBJ1-2 TRBV29-1 - TGCAGCGTTGAACCCAGGCAGGGGGACTATGGCTACACCTTC CSVEPRQGDYGYTF
TRBD2 TRBJ2-3 TRBV24-1 - TGTGCCACCAGTAGGCCTAGCGGCAGCACAGATACGCAGTATTTT CATSRPSGSTDTQYF
- TRBJ1-2 TRBV5-1 - TGCGCCAGCAGTGTGGGCGACGGTAACTATGGCTACACCTTC CASSVGDGNYGYTF
TRBD2 TRBJ2-1 TRBV3-1/TRBV3-2 - TGTGCCAGCAGCCTTAGCGGGGGCGCCGATGAGCAGTTCTTC CASSLSGGADEQFF
TRBD2 TRBJ2-3 TRBV11-3 once TGTGCCAGCAGCGCCGGGGCTAGCGGGCCAAGGGGTACGCAGTATTTT CASSAGASGPRGTQYF
- TRBJ2-5 TRBV5-1 - TGCGCCAGCAGCCCTGACGTACAGGGTATCGGGACCCAGTACTTC CASSPDVQGIGTQYF
TRBD1 TRBJ2-7 TRBV6-5 - TGTGCCAGCAGTCGACAGGGGGACTACGAGCAGTACTTC CASSRQGDYEQYF
- TRBJ1-6 TRBV9 - TGTGCCAGCAGCGTAGGGGACACTAATTCACCCCTCCACTTT CASSVGDTNSPLHF
TRBD2 TRBJ2-7 TRBV10-3 once TGTGCCATTCTAGCGGGGGGTGGCCGCGAGCAGTACTTC CAILAGGGREQYF